This T cell receptor (beta chain) was retrieved from a study of regulatory T cells in long-lasting Graves disease. Trimming pared 0 bases from V and 5 bases from J, leaving 8 bases between. This CDR3 is built from 13 residues. Germline assignment: CDR1 SGDLS and CDR2 YYNGEE. Time point given: newly diagnosed GD, antithyroid drugs for less than 3 months. Construction of the TCR library relied on RNA isolated from PBMCs. In building TCR beta libraries, iRepertoire HTBI primers were used together with Arm-PCR of CDR3 regions. TCRdb passed the multiplex PCR reads through MiXCR, listing each CDR3 protein once. In the table there are around 240,000 distinct CDR3 sequences, 18% of which are singletons. This clonotype was seen a few times. The sample was also reused in another study, on T cells in Graves' hyperthyroidism and ophthalmopathy.

The chain employs TRBV9 and TRBJ2-5; the D gene is possibly TRBD2 (5 bases). This TCR was recovered from a young woman with Graves disease. Source: peripheral blood mononuclear cells (PBMCs), taken at new diagnosis, from a patient treated with antithyroid drugs. The CDR3 DNA reads TGTGCCAGCAGCGTAGCTAGCTTTGAGACCCAGTACTTC. Amino acids: CASSVASFETQYF.